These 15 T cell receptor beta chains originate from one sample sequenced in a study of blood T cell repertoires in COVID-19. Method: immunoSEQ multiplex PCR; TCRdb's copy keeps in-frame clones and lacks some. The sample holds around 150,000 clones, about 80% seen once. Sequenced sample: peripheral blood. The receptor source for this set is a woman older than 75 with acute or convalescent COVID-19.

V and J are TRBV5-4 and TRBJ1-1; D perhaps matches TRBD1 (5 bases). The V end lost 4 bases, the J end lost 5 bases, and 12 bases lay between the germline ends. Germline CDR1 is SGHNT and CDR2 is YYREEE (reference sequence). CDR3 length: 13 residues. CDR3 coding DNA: TGTGCCAGCAGCATTGGCGGGACGACTGAAGCTTTCTTT. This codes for CASSIGGTTEAFF.

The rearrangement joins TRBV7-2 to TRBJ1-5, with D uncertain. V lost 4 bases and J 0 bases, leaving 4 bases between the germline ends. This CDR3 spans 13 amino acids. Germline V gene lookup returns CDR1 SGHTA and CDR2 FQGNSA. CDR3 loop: CASSYFSNQPQHF. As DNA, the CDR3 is TGTGCCAGCAGCTACTTTAGCAATCAGCCCCAGCATTTT.

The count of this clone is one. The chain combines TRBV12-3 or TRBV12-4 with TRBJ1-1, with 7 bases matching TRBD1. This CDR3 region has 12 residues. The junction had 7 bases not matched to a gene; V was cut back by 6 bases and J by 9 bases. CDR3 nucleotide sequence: TGTGCCAGCAGCATAAGGGACAGCCAAGCTTTCTTT. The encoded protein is CASSIRDSQAFF.

CDR3: CASSLLRGGSAFF. CDR3 coding DNA: TGTGCCAGCAGTTTGCTGAGAGGGGGCTCGGCTTTCTTT. This sequence joins TRBV28 and TRBJ1-1; 7 nucleotides agree with TRBD1. V lost 3 bases to trimming and J lost 11 bases; unmatched junction nucleotides: 9. The germline V gene encodes CDR1 MDHEN and CDR2 SYDVKM. The CDR3 runs 13 residues.

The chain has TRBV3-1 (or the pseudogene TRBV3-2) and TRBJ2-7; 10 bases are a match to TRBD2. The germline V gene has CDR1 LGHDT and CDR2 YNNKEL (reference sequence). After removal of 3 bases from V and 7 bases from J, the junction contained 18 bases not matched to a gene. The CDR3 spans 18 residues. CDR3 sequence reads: CASSHDLLSGRILGEQYF. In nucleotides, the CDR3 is TGTGCCAGCAGCCACGATTTACTTAGCGGGAGGATTCTTGGGGAGCAGTACTTC.

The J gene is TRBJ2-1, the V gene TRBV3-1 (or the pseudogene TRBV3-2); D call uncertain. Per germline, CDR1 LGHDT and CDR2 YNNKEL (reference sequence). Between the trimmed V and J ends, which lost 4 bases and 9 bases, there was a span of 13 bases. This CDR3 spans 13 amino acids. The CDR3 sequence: CASSLHSTTEQFF. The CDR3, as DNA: TGTGCCAGCAGCCTGCACTCCACTACTGAGCAGTTCTTC.

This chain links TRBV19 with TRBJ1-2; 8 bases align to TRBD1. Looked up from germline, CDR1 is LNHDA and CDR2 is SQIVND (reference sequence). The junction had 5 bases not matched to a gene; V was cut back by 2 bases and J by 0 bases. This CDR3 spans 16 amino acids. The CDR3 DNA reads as TGTGCCAGTAGTATAAACCGGGACAGGCCTAACTATGGCTACACCTTC. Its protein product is CASSINRDRPNYGYTF. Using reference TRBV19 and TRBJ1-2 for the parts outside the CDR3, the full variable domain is DGGITQSPKYLFRKEGQNVTLSCEQNLNHDAMYWYRQDPGQGLRLIYYSQIVNDFQKGDIAEGYSVSREKKESFPLTVTSAQKNPTAFYLCASSINRDRPNYGYTFGSGTRLTVV.

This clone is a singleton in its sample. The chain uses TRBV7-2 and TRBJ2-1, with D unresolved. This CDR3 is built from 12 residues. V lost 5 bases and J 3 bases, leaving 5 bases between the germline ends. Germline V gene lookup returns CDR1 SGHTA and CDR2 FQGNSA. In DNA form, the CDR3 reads TGTGCCAGCAGCCCCAGCTACAATGAGCAGTTCTTC. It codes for CASSPSYNEQFF. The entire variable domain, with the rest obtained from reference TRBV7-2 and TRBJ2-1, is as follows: GAGVSQSPSNKVTEKGKDVELRCDPISGHTALYWYRQSLGQGLEFLIYFQGNSAPDKSGLPSDRFSAERTGGSVSTLTIQRTQQEDSAVYLCASSPSYNEQFFGPGTRLTVL.

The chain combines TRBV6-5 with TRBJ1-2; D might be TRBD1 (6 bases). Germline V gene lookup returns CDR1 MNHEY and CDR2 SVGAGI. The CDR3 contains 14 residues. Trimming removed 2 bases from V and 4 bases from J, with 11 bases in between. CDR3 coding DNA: TGTGCCAGCAGTTACATGGAACAGGGCTATGGCTACACCTTC. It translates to CASSYMEQGYGYTF.

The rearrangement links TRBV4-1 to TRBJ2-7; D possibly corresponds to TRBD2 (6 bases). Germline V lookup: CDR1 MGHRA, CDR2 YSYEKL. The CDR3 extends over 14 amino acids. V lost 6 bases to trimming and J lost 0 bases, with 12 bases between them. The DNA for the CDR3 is TGCGCCAGCAGGGACACCGGGAGCTCCTACGAGCAGTACTTC. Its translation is CASRDTGSSYEQYF.

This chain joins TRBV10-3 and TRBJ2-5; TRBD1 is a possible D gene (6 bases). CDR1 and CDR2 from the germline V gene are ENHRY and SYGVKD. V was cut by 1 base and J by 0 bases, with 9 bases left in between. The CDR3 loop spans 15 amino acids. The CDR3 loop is CAISEYTGNQETQYF. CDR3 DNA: TGTGCCATCAGTGAGTATACAGGGAACCAAGAGACCCAGTACTTC.

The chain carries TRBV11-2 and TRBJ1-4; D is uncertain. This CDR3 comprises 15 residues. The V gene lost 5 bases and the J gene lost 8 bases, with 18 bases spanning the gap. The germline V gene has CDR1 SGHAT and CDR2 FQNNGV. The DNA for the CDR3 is TGTGCCAGCAGCACCCCCCTAGGTGAAGGAGAAAAACTGTTTTTT. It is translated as CASSTPLGEGEKLFF. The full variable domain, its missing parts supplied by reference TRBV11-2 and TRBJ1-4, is EAGVAQSPRYKIIEKRQSVAFWCNPISGHATLYWYQQILGQGPKLLIQFQNNGVVDDSQLPKDRFSAERLKGVDSTLKIQPAKLEDSAVYLCASSTPLGEGEKLFFGSGTQLSVL.

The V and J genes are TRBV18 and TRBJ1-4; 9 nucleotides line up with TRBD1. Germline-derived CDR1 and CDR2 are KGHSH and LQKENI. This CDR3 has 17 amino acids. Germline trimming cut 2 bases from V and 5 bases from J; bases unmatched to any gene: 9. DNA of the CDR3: TGTGCCAGCTCACCAGCCGGGACAGGGCTCACGAATGAAAAACTGTTTTTT. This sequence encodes CASSPAGTGLTNEKLFF.

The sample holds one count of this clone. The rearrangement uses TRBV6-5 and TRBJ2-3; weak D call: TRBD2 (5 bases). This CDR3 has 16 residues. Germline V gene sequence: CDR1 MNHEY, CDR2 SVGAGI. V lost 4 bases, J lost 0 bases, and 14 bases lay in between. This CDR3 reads CASSSRGGPSTDTQYF. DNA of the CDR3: TGTGCCAGCAGTTCTCGAGGCGGGCCTAGCACAGATACGCAGTATTTT.

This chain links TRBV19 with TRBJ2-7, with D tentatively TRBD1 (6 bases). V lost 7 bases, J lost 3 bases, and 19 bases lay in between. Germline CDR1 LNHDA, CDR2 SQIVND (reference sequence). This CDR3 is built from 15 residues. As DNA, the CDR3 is TGTGCCAGTACCACCAACTCCGGGACATTCTACGAGCAGTACTTC. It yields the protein CASTTNSGTFYEQYF. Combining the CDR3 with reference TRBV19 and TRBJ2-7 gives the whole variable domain DGGITQSPKYLFRKEGQNVTLSCEQNLNHDAMYWYRQDPGQGLRLIYYSQIVNDFQKGDIAEGYSVSREKKESFPLTVTSAQKNPTAFYLCASTTNSGTFYEQYFGPGTRLTVT.